Below, 29 T cell receptor beta chains from the same sample are listed, as sequenced in a study of T cells in Graves' hyperthyroidism and ophthalmopathy. Amplified TCR beta CDR3 regions came from RNA transcripts. HTBI primers drove first-round RT-PCR of the TCR CDR3. TCRdb redid the calling of the multiplex PCR reads with MiXCR, one entry per CDR3 protein. The top ten clones hold roughly 4.8% of a sample with approximately 420,000 distinct CDR3 sequences, roughly an eighth of them seen once. The sequenced sample consisted of blood. The receptors here all came from a woman younger than 30 with Graves' hyperthyroidism.

This clonotype was detected ten times or more. The V call is TRBV20-1, the J call TRBJ2-1, with 9 positions matching TRBD2. CDR3 length: 14 amino acids. Trimming cost V 4 bases and J 2 bases; bases outside gene matches: 3. The germline V gene encodes CDR1 DFQATT and CDR2 SNEGSKA (reference sequence). CDR3 protein: CSATTSGAYNEQFF. CDR3 DNA: TGCAGTGCTACGACTAGCGGAGCCTACAATGAGCAGTTCTTC.

This clonotype was picked up one time. Given a much more abundant clone one base away, this may be a read error. This rearrangement joins TRBV19 to TRBJ2-1; D could derive from TRBD1 or TRBD2 (6 bases each). TRBJ2-7 matches the DNA end more closely, so the J call is doubtful. The CDR3 is 15 amino acids. Germline V gene data show CDR1 as LNHDA and CDR2 as SQIVND (reference sequence). The CDR3 reads CASTRGLAPYNEQYF. The CDR3 region has the DNA TGTGCCAGTACCCGGGGGCTAGCGCCCTACAATGAGCAGTACTTC.

This clonotype has ten or more counts. The chain uses TRBV6-1 and TRBJ2-7, with 9 nucleotides matching TRBD2. CDR3 length: 14 amino acids. Germline CDR1 reads MNHNS; CDR2 reads SASEGT. The V and J ends lost 4 bases and 5 bases, in that order; junction bases with no gene match: 6. CDR3 nucleotide sequence: TGTGCCAGCAGTGGCCGGCTAGCGGGGAACGAGCAGTACTTC. Translating it yields CASSGRLAGNEQYF.

This clonotype has at least ten counts. The chain recombines TRBV30 with TRBJ2-3; 9 bases agree with TRBD1. Trimming cost V 5 bases and J 5 bases; bases outside gene matches: 8. The CDR3 consists of 14 residues. Looked up from germline, CDR1 is GTSNPN and CDR2 is SVGIG (reference sequence). The CDR3 loop reads CAWSRDRVKDTQYF. CDR3 bases: TGTGCCTGGTCCCGGGACAGGGTGAAAGATACGCAGTATTTT.

In the case of this clonotype: This may be a read error: a much more frequent sequence differs by one nucleotide. V and J are TRBV9 and TRBJ1-2; TRBD1 is a possible D gene (5 bases). This CDR3 contains 13 residues. CDR1 is SGDLS, CDR2 YYNGEE, per germline. CDR3 DNA: TGTGCCGGCAGCGCCGGGACCGCCTATGGCTACACCTTC. It specifies CAGSAGTAYGYTF. The entire variable domain, with the rest obtained from reference TRBV9 and TRBJ1-2, is as follows: DSGVTQTPKHLITATGQRVTLRCSPRSGDLSVYWYQQSLDQGLQFLIQYYNGEERAKGNILERFSAQQFPDLHSELNLSSLELGDSALYFCAGSAGTAYGYTFGSGTRLTVV.

This clonotype was detected a few times. With a much larger clone just one base away, this may be a read error. The chain joins TRBV6-1 to TRBJ2-1, with D uncertain. The V end was cut by 5 bases, the J end by 4 bases, with 15 bases between. Germline CDR1 is MNHNS and CDR2 is SASEGT. The CDR3 is 15 residues long. The CDR3 DNA sequence: TGTGCCAGCAGTCCCAGGACGCCTACGTACAATGAGCAGTTCTTC. It codes for CASSPRTPTYNEQFF.

The chain is built from TRBV14 and TRBJ2-1, with 12 positions matching TRBD2. Germline lookup yields CDR1 SGHDN and CDR2 FVKESK. This CDR3 has 19 amino acids. The ends lost 0 bases at V and 0 bases at J; junction bases unmatched: 6. The chain's CDR3 is CASSQDLETSGSSYNEQFF. The CDR3 nucleotides are TGTGCCAGCAGCCAAGATCTTGAGACTAGCGGGAGCTCCTACAATGAGCAGTTCTTC.

This clonotype was seen ten or more times. CDR3 loop: CASSESGAPNQPQHF. CDR3 in DNA: TGTGCCAGCAGTGAATCGGGGGCCCCGAATCAGCCCCAGCATTTT. The gene calls are TRBV6-1 and TRBJ1-5; D is perhaps TRBD1 (6 bases). CDR3 length equals 15 residues. Trimming left V 2 bases short and J 4 bases short, with 12 bases between. CDR1 and CDR2 (germline): MNHNS, SASEGT.

This clonotype was detected only a few times. This clone may be a read error of a much larger clone one base away. The rearrangement uses TRBV5-1 and TRBJ2-1; 8 positions agree with TRBD1. Germline values: CDR1 SGHRS, CDR2 YFSETQ. The CDR3 runs 14 residues. The CDR3 DNA follows: TGCGCCGGCAGCGTACGACAGGGGTACGTTGAGCAGTTCTTC. This codes for CAGSVRQGYVEQFF. Drawing the rest from reference TRBV5-1 and TRBJ2-1, the complete variable domain is KAGVTQTPRYLIKTRGQQVTLSCSPISGHRSVSWYQQTPGQGLQFLFEYFSETQRNKGNFPGRFSGRQFSNSRSEMNVSTLELGDSALYLCAGSVRQGYVEQFFGPGTRLTVL.

This clonotype was picked up a small number of times. The chain has TRBV9 and TRBJ2-2, with D perhaps matching TRBD2 (5 bases). Trimming took 4 bases from V and 4 from J, leaving 8 bases between them. The CDR3 is made up of 13 amino acids. The germline gives CDR1 SGDLS, CDR2 YYNGEE. The CDR3 reads CASSKEGTGELFF. DNA for the CDR3: TGTGCCAGCAGCAAAGAGGGCACCGGGGAGCTGTTTTTT.

This clonotype was seen at least ten times. The chain combines TRBV28 with TRBJ2-3; weak D call: TRBD2 (6 bases). The CDR3 is 14 amino acids. Trimming cost V 5 bases and J 1 base, with 10 bases left between them. Germline V lookup: CDR1 MDHEN, CDR2 SYDVKM. The chain's CDR3 is CASSPWGGTDTQYF. Here the CDR3 DNA reads TGTGCCAGCAGTCCCTGGGGGGGCACAGATACGCAGTATTTT.

Many counts were recorded for this clonotype. The chain combines TRBV28 with TRBJ2-7; D unclear. Germline V CDR1 and CDR2: MDHEN, SYDVKM. This CDR3 is built from 14 residues. V gave up 3 bases and J gave up 3 bases, with 12 bases separating them. The CDR3 protein is CASSFFGSNYEQYF. The CDR3 nucleotides are TGTGCCAGCAGTTTTTTTGGCAGCAACTACGAGCAGTACTTC.

This clonotype was seen at least ten times. This CDR3 reads CAISVATENTEAFF. CDR3 bases: TGTGCCATCAGTGTCGCGACAGAGAACACTGAAGCTTTCTTT. The genes are TRBV10-3 and TRBJ1-1; maybe TRBD1 (5 bases). The CDR3 covers 14 residues. Germline-derived CDR1 and CDR2 are ENHRY and SYGVKD. Trimming took 4 bases from V and 1 from J, leaving 10 bases between them.

This clonotype was counted ten times or more. The J gene is TRBJ1-1, the V gene TRBV28, with a tentative D call TRBD1 (5 bases). The V gene's germline CDR1 is MDHEN and CDR2 SYDVKM. The CDR3 is made up of 14 amino acids. V lost 4 bases and J 1 base, leaving 10 bases between the germline ends. The DNA for the CDR3 is TGTGCCAGCAGTTCCGGGGGGGGGAACACTGAAGCTTTCTTT. Its protein is CASSSGGGNTEAFF.

This clonotype was detected ten times or more. CDR3 DNA sequence: TGTGCCAGCAGCTTATTTCGGGACAGGGGTACCGGGGAGCTGTTTTTT. This sequence encodes CASSLFRDRGTGELFF. The chain joins TRBV7-2 to TRBJ2-2; 10 positions agree with TRBD1. The CDR3 sequence is 16 residues long. V shed 2 bases, J shed 5 bases, and the junction held 5 bases outside the gene matches. The V gene's germline CDR1 is SGHTA and CDR2 FQGNSA.

There are a few counts of this clonotype. The chain has TRBV6-2 or TRBV6-3 and TRBJ2-3; the match to TRBD2 covers 9 bases. Germline V lookup: CDR1 MNHEY, CDR2 SVGEGT. The CDR3 loop spans 14 amino acids. Losses at the gene ends were 10 bases for V and 4 bases for J; bases not matched to a gene: 9. In DNA form, the CDR3 reads TGTGCCACCACGAGCGGGAGGTGGTCAGATACGCAGTATTTT. It encodes CATTSGRWSDTQYF.

The J gene is TRBJ1-5, the V gene TRBV28, with D possibly matching TRBD1 (5 bases). V was clipped by 7 bases and J by 0 bases, with 10 bases between them. The CDR3 is 14 residues long. Per the germline V gene, CDR1 is MDHEN and CDR2 is SYDVKM. The CDR3 reads CASTGHNSNQPQHF. CDR3 nucleotide sequence: TGTGCCAGCACTGGACACAATAGCAATCAGCCCCAGCATTTT.

A few counts support this clonotype. The CDR3 DNA is TGTGCCAGTAGTGAACAGGGGATTTCACCCCTCCACTTT. Its translation is CASSEQGISPLHF. V gene TRBV19 combines with J gene TRBJ1-6; 7 nucleotides align to TRBD1. This CDR3 has 13 amino acids. V shed 5 bases and J 9 bases; nucleotides not matched to a gene: 4. Germline CDR1 reads LNHDA; CDR2 reads SQIVND (reference sequence).

This clonotype was picked up many times. The V gene is TRBV28, the J gene TRBJ2-3; D gene uncertain. Germline V gives CDR1 MDHEN, CDR2 SYDVKM. This CDR3 is built from 13 residues. The V end lost 6 bases, the J end lost 6 bases, and 13 bases lay between the germline ends. CDR3 residues: CASSFPPVDTQYF. CDR3 DNA sequence: TGTGCCAGCAGCTTTCCCCCGGTGGATACGCAGTATTTT.

This clonotype has a count of ten or more. This rearrangement joins TRBV2 to TRBJ1-6, with D unclear. The CDR3 has 15 residues. Trimming took off 3 bases at V and 6 bases at J, with 12 bases between the two ends. Germline CDR1 reads SNHLY; CDR2 reads FYNNEI. Written as DNA, the CDR3 is TGTGCCAGCAGTGATAAGTCGACGAGTAATTCACCCCTCCACTTT. As protein: CASSDKSTSNSPLHF.

V and J are TRBV6-1 and TRBJ1-2, with D uncertain. The V and J ends lost 10 bases and 4 bases respectively, with 16 bases between them. CDR1 MNHNS and CDR2 SASEGT come from the germline V gene. The CDR3 covers 13 residues. Here the CDR3 reads CAIQPPTIYGYTF. The CDR3 DNA is TGTGCCATCCAGCCGCCTACTATCTATGGCTACACCTTC.

CDR3 nucleotide sequence: TGTGCCAGCTCACCAGGGTCCCTGGGGAATCAGCCCCAGCATTTT. It encodes CASSPGSLGNQPQHF. V is TRBV18 and J is TRBJ1-5; D gene unclear. The germline V and J ends were trimmed by 2 bases and 4 bases, with 12 bases remaining between them. The CDR3 has 15 amino acids. Per germline, CDR1 KGHSH and CDR2 LQKENI.

In its sample, this clonotype was seen many times. V usage is TRBV27 and J usage is TRBJ2-3; either TRBD1 or TRBD2 may fit D (5 bases each). The CDR3 loop spans 18 amino acids. Germline V gives CDR1 MNHEY, CDR2 SMNVEV (reference sequence). Trimming shortened V by 4 bases and J by 2 bases, and 22 bases separated the two germline ends. The CDR3 sequence: CASSSLVGTDYYTDTQYF. DNA for the CDR3: TGTGCCAGCAGTTCCTTAGTCGGGACGGATTATTACACAGATACGCAGTATTTT.

This clonotype was observed many times. V usage is TRBV5-1 and J usage is TRBJ2-5, with D possibly TRBD2 on 5 matching bases. There are 15 residues in the CDR3. V lost 0 bases, J lost 2 bases, and 11 bases lay in between. Germline V lookup: CDR1 SGHRS, CDR2 YFSETQ. As DNA, the CDR3 is TGCGCCAGCAGCTTGGGTGGGCCGGGACAAGAGACCCAGTACTTC. Translating it yields CASSLGGPGQETQYF.

This clonotype was recorded at least ten times. V is TRBV6-1 and J is TRBJ2-7; 7 nucleotides line up with TRBD2. Trimming took 4 bases from V and 0 from J; bases not matched to a gene: 6. The CDR3 spans 15 residues. CDR1 MNHNS and CDR2 SASEGT come from the germline V gene. The CDR3 DNA is TGTGCCAGCAGTGGTGGGTCGGGGGGCTCCTACGAGCAGTACTTC. This sequence encodes CASSGGSGGSYEQYF.

This clonotype was observed many times. The CDR3 nucleotides are TGCAGTGCAGAACCGGGACCGGCCCGCAGTGAGCAGTTCTTC. The encoded protein is CSAEPGPARSEQFF. V gene TRBV20-1 combines with J gene TRBJ2-1, with D possibly called TRBD1 or TRBD2 (5 bases each). Trimming took 6 bases from V and 9 from J, leaving 21 bases between them. The CDR3 runs to 14 residues. Germline assignment: CDR1 DFQATT and CDR2 SNEGSKA (reference sequence).

This clonotype was counted only a few times. This chain links TRBV9 with TRBJ1-2, with D maybe TRBD1 (5 bases). CDR1 SGDLS and CDR2 YYNGEE come from the germline V gene. V dropped 0 bases and J dropped 4 bases, with 10 bases sitting between them. CDR3 size: 14 residues. CDR3 in DNA: TGTGCCAGCAGCGTAGTTGGGGGTCCCTATGGCTACACCTTC. This codes for CASSVVGGPYGYTF.

This clonotype was picked up one time. It is likely a read error, because the conserved phenylalanine at the end of the CDR3 is missing. The chain links TRBV12-3 or TRBV12-4 to TRBJ2-4; D gene uncertain. This CDR3 is built from 15 residues. The V gene lost 3 bases and the J gene lost 2 bases, with 11 bases spanning the gap. Here the CDR3 DNA reads TGTGCCAGCAGTTTGGTGGGATCAACCAAAAACATTCAGTACTCC. Its translation: CASSLVGSTKNIQYS.

Only a few counts were recorded for this clonotype. The chain's CDR3 is CASSLVTKAGRFHEQYF. The CDR3 DNA sequence: TGTGCCAGCAGCTTAGTAACCAAGGCAGGGAGATTCCACGAGCAGTACTTC. The chain couples TRBV7-6 to TRBJ2-7; D could derive from TRBD1 or TRBD2 (5 bases each). Germline CDR1 SGHVS, CDR2 FNYEAQ. The CDR3 sequence is 17 residues long. V lost 1 base and J 5 bases, leaving 21 bases between the germline ends.